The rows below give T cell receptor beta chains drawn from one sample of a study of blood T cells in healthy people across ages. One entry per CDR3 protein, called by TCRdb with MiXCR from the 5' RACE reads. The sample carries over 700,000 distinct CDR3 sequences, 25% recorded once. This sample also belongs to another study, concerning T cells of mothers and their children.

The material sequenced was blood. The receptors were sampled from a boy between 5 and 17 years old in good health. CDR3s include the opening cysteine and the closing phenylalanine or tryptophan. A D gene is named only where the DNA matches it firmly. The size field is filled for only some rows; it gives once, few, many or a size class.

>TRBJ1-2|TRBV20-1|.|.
CSARLPELSGYTF
TGCAGTGCTAGACTGCCTGAATTATCCGGCTACACCTTC
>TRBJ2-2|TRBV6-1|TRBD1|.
CASSEPGQGAGGELFF
TGTGCCAGCAGTGAACCGGGACAGGGGGCCGGCGGGGAGCTGTTTTTT
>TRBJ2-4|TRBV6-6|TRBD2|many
CASRATSGDKNIQYF
TGTGCCAGCAGGGCGACCAGCGGGGACAAAAACATTCAGTACTTC
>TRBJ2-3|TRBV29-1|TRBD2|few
CSVEGGDNSGRSTDTQYF
TGCAGCGTCGAAGGCGGGGATAATAGCGGGAGGAGCACAGATACGCAGTATTTT
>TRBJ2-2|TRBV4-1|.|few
CASSHPPNGALTGELFF
TGCGCCAGCAGCCACCCCCCTAACGGGGCCCTCACCGGGGAGCTGTTTTTT
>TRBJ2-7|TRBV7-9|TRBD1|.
CASSLRAGGSGSYEQYF
TGTGCCAGCAGCTTAAGGGCAGGGGGAAGTGGATCCTACGAGCAGTACTTC
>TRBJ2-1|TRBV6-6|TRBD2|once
CASSYDSGGENEQFF
TGTGCCAGCAGTTACGACAGCGGGGGAGAAAATGAGCAGTTCTTC
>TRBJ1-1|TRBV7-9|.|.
CASSWVSGQAEAFF
TGTGCCAGCAGCTGGGTTTCAGGCCAGGCTGAAGCTTTCTTT
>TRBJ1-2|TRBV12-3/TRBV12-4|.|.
CATLTGDYGYTF
TGTGCCACCCTGACAGGCGACTATGGCTACACCTTC
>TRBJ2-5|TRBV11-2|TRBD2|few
CASSFRGAGEQETQYF
TGTGCCAGCAGCTTCCGAGGAGCGGGGGAGCAAGAGACCCAGTACTTC
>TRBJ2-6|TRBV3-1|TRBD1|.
CASSLGTGPGANVLTF
TGTGCCAGCAGCCTCGGGACAGGCCCTGGGGCCAACGTCCTGACTTTC
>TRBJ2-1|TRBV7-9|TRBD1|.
CASSGGQGSYNEQFF
TGTGCCAGCAGTGGGGGACAGGGATCATACAATGAGCAGTTCTTC
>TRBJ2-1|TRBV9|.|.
CASSANGGHEQFF
TGTGCCAGCAGCGCCAACGGGGGGCATGAGCAGTTCTTC
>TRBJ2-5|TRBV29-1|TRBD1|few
CSVEDRGQAIQETQYF
TGCAGCGTTGAAGACCGGGGACAGGCTATCCAAGAGACCCAGTACTTC
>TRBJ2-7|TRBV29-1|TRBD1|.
CSAQYGTGAYEQYF
TGCAGCGCCCAGTACGGGACAGGGGCCTACGAGCAGTACTTC
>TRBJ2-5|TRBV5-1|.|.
CASSSGGTEKETQYF
TGCGCCAGCAGCTCAGGGGGGACAGAGAAAGAGACCCAGTACTTC
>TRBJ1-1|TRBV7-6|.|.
CASSLALETEDMNTEAFF
TGTGCCAGCAGCTTAGCGCTGGAGACAGAAGACATGAACACTGAAGCTTTCTTT
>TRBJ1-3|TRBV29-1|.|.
CSVVKIDRNTIYF
TGCAGCGTTGTAAAGATCGATAGAAACACCATATATTTT
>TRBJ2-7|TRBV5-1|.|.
CASSLSHSSYEQYF
TGCGCCAGCAGCTTGTCTCACAGCTCCTACGAGCAGTACTTC
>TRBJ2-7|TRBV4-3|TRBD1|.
CASSQDRDRDYEQYF
TGCGCCAGCAGCCAAGATCGGGACAGAGATTACGAGCAGTACTTC
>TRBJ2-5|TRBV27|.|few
CASSPRVTLSQYF
TGTGCCAGCAGTCCCCGGGTGACCCTGTCCCAGTACTTC
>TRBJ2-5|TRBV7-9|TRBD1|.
CASSKGQGETQYF
TGTGCCAGCAGCAAGGGACAGGGGGAGACCCAGTACTTC
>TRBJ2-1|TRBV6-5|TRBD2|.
CASSYVAGAVNEQFF
TGTGCCAGCAGTTATGTTGCGGGAGCGGTCAATGAGCAGTTCTTC
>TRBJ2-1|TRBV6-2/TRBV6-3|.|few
CASRGYGYNEQFF
TGTGCCAGCCGAGGATACGGTTACAATGAGCAGTTCTTC
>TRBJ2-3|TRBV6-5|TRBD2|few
CASSWTSGKADTQYF
TGTGCCAGCAGCTGGACTAGCGGGAAGGCAGATACGCAGTATTTT
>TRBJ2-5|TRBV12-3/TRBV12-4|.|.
CASSFGASPETQYF
TGTGCCAGCAGTTTTGGGGCCAGTCCGGAGACCCAGTACTTC
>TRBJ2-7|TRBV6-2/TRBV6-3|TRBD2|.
CASSASGGRYEQYF
TGTGCCAGCAGCGCTAGCGGGGGGCGCTACGAGCAGTACTTC
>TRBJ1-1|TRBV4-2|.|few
CASSQLVAANTEAFF
TGTGCCAGCAGCCAACTTGTGGCAGCGAACACTGAAGCTTTCTTT
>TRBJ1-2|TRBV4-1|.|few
CASSAYGPIYGYTF
TGCGCCAGCAGCGCCTATGGGCCTATCTATGGCTACACCTTC
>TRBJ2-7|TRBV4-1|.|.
CASSPPRAFVGEQYF
TGCGCCAGCAGCCCACCCCGGGCGTTTGTGGGGGAGCAGTACTTC
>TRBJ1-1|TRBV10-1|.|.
CASSATGWTEAFF
TGCGCCAGCAGTGCCACAGGGTGGACTGAAGCTTTCTTT
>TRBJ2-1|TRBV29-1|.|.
CSVELQGYSYNEQFF
TGCAGCGTTGAATTACAGGGCTATTCCTACAATGAGCAGTTCTTC
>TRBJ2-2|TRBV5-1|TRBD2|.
CASSKTSGAMTGELFF
TGCGCCAGCAGCAAAACTAGCGGGGCCATGACCGGGGAGCTGTTTTTT
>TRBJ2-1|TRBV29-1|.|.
CSVEDPRASSYNEQFF
TGCAGCGTTGAAGATCCCCGGGCTAGCTCCTACAATGAGCAGTTCTTC
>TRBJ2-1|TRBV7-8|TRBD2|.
CASSFYSGDVYNEQFF
TGTGCCAGCAGCTTTTATAGCGGGGACGTATACAATGAGCAGTTCTTC
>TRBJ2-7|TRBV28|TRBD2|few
CASSLTVAGGSYEQYF
TGTGCCAGCAGTCTCACGGTAGCGGGAGGAAGCTACGAGCAGTACTTC
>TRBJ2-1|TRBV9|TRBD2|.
CASSGLAVSSYNEQFF
TGTGCCAGCAGCGGACTAGCGGTGAGCTCCTACAATGAGCAGTTCTTC
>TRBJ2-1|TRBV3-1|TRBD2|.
CASNHGTRATEQFF
TGTGCCAGCAACCACGGGACTAGGGCTACTGAGCAGTTCTTC
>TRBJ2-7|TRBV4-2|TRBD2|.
CASSLTSGGSFEQYF
TGTGCCAGCAGCCTGACTAGCGGGGGTTCTTTCGAGCAGTACTTC
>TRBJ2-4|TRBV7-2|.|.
CASSLSQTLAKNIQYF
TGTGCCAGCAGCTTATCCCAGACGCTAGCCAAAAACATTCAGTACTTC
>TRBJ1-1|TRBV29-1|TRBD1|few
CSVVGTALNTEAFF
TGCAGTGTCGTTGGGACAGCCTTGAACACTGAAGCTTTCTTT
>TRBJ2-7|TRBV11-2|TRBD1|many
CASSPGTGYYEQYF
TGTGCCAGCAGCCCTGGGACAGGATACTACGAGCAGTACTTC
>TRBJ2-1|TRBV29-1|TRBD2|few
CSVGDSGGYEQFF
TGCAGCGTTGGTGATAGCGGGGGATATGAGCAGTTCTTC
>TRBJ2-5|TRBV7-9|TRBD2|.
CASSLWEGGEETQYF
TGTGCCAGCAGCCTATGGGAGGGAGGCGAAGAGACCCAGTACTTC
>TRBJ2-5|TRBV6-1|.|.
CASTLSRGQGKLETQYF
TGTGCCAGCACCTTATCTAGAGGTCAGGGGAAACTAGAGACCCAGTACTTC
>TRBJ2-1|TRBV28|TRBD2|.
CASMVAGLTYNEQFF
TGTGCCAGCATGGTAGCGGGGCTCACCTACAATGAGCAGTTCTTC
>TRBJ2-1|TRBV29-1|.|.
CSVQSNEQFF
TGCAGCGTCCAATCTAATGAGCAGTTCTTC
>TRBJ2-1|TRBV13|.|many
CASSQSYNEQFF
TGTGCCAGCAGCCAATCCTACAATGAGCAGTTCTTC
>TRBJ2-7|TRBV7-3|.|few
CASSLGGRLYEQYF
TGTGCCAGCAGCTTAGGAGGGAGACTCTACGAGCAGTACTTC
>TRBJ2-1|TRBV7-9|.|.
CASSFPFGGDEQFF
TGTGCCAGCAGCTTTCCCTTTGGCGGCGATGAGCAGTTCTTC
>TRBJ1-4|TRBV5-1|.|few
CASSLNGYATNEKLFF
TGCGCCAGCAGCTTGAATGGTTACGCAACTAATGAAAAACTGTTTTTT
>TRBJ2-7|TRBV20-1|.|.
CSAREAKTGLEEQYF
TGCAGTGCTAGAGAAGCAAAAACAGGGTTGGAGGAGCAGTACTTC
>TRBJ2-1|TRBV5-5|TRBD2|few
CASSYRAGVYNEQFF
TGTGCCAGCAGTTACAGAGCGGGAGTATACAATGAGCAGTTCTTC
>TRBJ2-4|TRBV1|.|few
CTSSCVAKNIQYF
TGCACCAGCAGCTGTGTAGCCAAAAACATTCAGTACTTC
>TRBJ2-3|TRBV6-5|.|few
CASLVNPGRVGRSDTQYF
TGTGCCAGCCTAGTTAACCCAGGACGGGTTGGGCGGTCAGATACGCAGTATTTT
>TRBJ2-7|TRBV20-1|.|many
CSARDGGTYEQYF
TGCAGTGCTAGAGATGGCGGAACCTACGAGCAGTACTTC
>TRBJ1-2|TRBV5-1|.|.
CASSLGFGGGRDYGYTF
TGCGCCAGCAGCTTGGGATTTGGAGGTGGGAGAGACTATGGCTACACCTTC